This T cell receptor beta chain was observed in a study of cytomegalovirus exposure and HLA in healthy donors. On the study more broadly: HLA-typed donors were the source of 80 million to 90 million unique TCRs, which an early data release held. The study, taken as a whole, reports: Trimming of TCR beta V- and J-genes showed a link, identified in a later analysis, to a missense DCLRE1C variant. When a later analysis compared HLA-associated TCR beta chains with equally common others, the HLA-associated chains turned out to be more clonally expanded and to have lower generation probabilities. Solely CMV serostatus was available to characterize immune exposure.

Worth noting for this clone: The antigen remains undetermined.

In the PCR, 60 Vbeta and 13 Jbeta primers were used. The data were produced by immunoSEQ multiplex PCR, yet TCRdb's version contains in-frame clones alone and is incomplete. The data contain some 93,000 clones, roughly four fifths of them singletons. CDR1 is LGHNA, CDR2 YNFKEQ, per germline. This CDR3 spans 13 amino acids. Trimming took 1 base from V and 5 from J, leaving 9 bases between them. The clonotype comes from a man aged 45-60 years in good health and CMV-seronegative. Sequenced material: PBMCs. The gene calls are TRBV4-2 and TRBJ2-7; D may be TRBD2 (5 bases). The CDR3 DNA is TGTGCCAGCAGCCAAGTGCCCGGGAACGAGCAGTACTTC. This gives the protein CASSQVPGNEQYF.